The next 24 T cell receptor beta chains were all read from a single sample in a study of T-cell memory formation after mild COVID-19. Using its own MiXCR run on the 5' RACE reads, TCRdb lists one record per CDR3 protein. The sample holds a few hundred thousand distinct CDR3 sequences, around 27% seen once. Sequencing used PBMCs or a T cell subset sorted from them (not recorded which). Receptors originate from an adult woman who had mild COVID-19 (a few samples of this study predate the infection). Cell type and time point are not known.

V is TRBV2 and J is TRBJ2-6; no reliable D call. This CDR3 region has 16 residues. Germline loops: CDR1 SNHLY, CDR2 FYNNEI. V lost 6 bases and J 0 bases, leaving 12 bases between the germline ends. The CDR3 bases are TGTGCCAGCAGCACCCCGCTCAGCTCTGGGGCCAACGTCCTGACTTTC. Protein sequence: CASSTPLSSGANVLTF.

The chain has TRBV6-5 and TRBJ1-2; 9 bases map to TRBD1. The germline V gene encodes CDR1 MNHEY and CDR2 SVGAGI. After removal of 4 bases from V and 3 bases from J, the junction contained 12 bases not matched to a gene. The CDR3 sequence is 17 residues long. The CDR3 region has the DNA TGTGCCAGCAGTTTTTCGTACTCCGGGACAGGGCACTATGGCTACACCTTC. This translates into CASSFSYSGTGHYGYTF.

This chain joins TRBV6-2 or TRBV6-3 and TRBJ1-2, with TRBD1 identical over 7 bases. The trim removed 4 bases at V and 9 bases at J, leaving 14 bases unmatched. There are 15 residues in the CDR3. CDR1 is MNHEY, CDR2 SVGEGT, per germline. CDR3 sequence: CASSFPGQPTSSYTF. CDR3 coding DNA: TGTGCCAGCAGTTTTCCGGGACAGCCGACTTCAAGCTACACCTTC.

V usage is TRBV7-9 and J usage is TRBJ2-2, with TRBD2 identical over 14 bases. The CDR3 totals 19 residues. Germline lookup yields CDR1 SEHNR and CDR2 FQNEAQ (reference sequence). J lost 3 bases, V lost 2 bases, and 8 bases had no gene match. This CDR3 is CASSLNRLAGGPHTGELFF. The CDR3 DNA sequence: TGTGCCAGCAGCTTAAATAGACTAGCGGGAGGGCCGCACACCGGGGAGCTGTTTTTT.

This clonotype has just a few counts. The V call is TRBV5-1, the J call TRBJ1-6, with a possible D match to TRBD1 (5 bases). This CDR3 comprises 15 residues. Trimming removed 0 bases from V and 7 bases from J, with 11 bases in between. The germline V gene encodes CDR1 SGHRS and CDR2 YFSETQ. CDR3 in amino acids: CASSLGTTVNSPLHF. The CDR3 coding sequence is TGCGCCAGCAGCTTGGGGACGACAGTGAATTCACCCCTCCACTTT.

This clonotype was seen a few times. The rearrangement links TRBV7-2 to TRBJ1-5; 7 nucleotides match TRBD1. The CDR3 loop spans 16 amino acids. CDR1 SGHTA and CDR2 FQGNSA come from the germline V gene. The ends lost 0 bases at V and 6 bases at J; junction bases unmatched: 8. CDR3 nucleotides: TGTGCCAGCAGCTTAGCGGGGAGGGGGCGCAGTCAGCCCCAGCATTTT. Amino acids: CASSLAGRGRSQPQHF.

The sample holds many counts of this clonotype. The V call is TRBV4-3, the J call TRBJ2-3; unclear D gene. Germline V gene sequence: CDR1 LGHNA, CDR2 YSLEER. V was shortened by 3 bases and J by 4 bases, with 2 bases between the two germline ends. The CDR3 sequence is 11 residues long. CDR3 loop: CASSHSDTQYF. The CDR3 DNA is TGCGCCAGCAGCCACTCAGATACGCAGTATTTT.

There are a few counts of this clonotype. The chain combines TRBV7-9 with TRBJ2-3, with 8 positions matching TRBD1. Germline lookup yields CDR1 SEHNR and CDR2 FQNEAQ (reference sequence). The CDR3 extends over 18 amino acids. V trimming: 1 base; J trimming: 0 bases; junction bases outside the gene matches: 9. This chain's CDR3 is CASSLGGPGGPSTDTQYF. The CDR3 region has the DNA TGTGCCAGCAGCTTAGGGGGACCAGGGGGCCCCAGCACAGATACGCAGTATTTT.

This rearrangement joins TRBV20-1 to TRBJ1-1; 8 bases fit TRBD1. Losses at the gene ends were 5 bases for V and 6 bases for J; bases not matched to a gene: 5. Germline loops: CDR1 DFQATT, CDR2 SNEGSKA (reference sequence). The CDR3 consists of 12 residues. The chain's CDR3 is CSAFGQGAEAFF. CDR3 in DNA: TGCAGTGCTTTCGGACAGGGTGCTGAAGCTTTCTTT.

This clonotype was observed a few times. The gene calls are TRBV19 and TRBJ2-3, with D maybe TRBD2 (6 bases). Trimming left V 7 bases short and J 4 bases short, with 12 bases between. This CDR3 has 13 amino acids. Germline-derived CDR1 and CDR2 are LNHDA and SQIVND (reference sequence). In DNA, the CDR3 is TGTGCCAGTAACGGGAGACTCTCAGATACGCAGTATTTT. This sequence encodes CASNGRLSDTQYF.

The CDR3: CATKSVDFTDTQYF. The DNA for the CDR3 is TGTGCCACCAAATCCGTGGACTTCACAGATACGCAGTATTTT. V usage is TRBV2 and J usage is TRBJ2-3; tentatively, D is TRBD2 (5 bases). Germline CDR1 reads SNHLY; CDR2 reads FYNNEI. The CDR3 has 14 residues. With 10 bases removed from V and 2 bases from J, the gap between germline ends came to 16 bases. The full variable domain, rest sourced from reference TRBV2 and TRBJ2-3, is EPEVTQTPSHQVTQMGQEVILRCVPISNHLYFYWYRQILGQKVEFLVSFYNNEISEKSEIFDDQFSVERPDGSNFTLKIRSTKLEDSAMYFCATKSVDFTDTQYFGPGTRLTVL.

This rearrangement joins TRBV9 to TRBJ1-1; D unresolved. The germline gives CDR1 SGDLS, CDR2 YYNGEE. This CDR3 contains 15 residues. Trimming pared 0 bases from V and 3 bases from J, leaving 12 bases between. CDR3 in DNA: TGTGCCAGCAGCGTAGATGGCAGCGGGGACACTGAAGCTTTCTTT. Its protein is CASSVDGSGDTEAFF. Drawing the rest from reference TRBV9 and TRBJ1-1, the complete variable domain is DSGVTQTPKHLITATGQRVTLRCSPRSGDLSVYWYQQSLDQGLQFLIQYYNGEERAKGNILERFSAQQFPDLHSELNLSSLELGDSALYFCASSVDGSGDTEAFFGQGTRLTVV.

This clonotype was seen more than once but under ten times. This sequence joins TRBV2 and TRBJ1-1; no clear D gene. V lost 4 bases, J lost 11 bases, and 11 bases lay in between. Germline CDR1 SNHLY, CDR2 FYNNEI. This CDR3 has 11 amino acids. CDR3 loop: CASSVTSGAFF. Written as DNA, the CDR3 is TGTGCCAGCAGTGTTACATCTGGGGCTTTCTTT.

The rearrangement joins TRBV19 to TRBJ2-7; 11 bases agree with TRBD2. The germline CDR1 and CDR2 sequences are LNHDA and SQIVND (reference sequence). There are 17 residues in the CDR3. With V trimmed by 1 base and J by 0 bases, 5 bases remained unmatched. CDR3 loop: CASSIGLAGGLSYEQYF. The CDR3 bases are TGTGCCAGTAGTATAGGGCTAGCGGGAGGCCTCTCCTACGAGCAGTACTTC. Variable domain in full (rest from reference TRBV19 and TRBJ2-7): DGGITQSPKYLFRKEGQNVTLSCEQNLNHDAMYWYRQDPGQGLRLIYYSQIVNDFQKGDIAEGYSVSREKKESFPLTVTSAQKNPTAFYLCASSIGLAGGLSYEQYFGPGTRLTVT.

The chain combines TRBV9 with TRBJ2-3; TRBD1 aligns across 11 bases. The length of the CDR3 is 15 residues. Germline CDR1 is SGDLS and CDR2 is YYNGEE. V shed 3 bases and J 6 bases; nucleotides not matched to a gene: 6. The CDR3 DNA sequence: TGTGCCAGCAGCGCCCGGGACAGGGGGGTTGATACGCAGTATTTT. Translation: CASSARDRGVDTQYF.

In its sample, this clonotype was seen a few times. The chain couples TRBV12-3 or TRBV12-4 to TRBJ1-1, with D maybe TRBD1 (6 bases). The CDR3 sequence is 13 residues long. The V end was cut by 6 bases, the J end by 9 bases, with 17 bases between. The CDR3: CASSPGGGSKAFF. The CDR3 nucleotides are TGTGCCAGCAGCCCCGGTGGGGGCAGTAAAGCTTTCTTT.

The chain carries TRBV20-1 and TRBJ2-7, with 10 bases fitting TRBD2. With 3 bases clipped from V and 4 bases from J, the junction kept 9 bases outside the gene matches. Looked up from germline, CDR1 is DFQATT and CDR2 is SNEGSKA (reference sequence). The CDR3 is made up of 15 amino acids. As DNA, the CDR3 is TGCAGTGCTAGTAGCCAGCGGGAGGGCCTATACGAGCAGTACTTC. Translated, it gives CSASSQREGLYEQYF.

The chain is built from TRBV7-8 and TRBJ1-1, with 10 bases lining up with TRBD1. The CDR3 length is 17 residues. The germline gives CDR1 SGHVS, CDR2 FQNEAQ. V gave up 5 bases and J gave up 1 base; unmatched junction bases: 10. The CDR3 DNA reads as TGTGCCAGCAGCGAGACAGGGGACAGGGGACCGAACACTGAAGCTTTCTTT. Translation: CASSETGDRGPNTEAFF.

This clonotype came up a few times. CDR3 sequence (DNA): TGTGCCAGCAGTAAACTTGGGACAGGGGTAAAACTGTTTTTT. Residues: CASSKLGTGVKLFF. This sequence joins TRBV6-5 and TRBJ1-4; 10 bases match TRBD1. The junction had 7 bases not matched to a gene; V was cut back by 5 bases and J by 10 bases. The CDR3 covers 14 residues. Germline CDR1 MNHEY, CDR2 SVGAGI.

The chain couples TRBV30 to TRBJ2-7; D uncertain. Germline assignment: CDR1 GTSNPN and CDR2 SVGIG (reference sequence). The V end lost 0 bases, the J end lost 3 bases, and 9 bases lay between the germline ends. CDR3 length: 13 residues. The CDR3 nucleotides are TGTGCCTGGAGTGTAGAGATCCTCTACGAGCAGTACTTC. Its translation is CAWSVEILYEQYF.

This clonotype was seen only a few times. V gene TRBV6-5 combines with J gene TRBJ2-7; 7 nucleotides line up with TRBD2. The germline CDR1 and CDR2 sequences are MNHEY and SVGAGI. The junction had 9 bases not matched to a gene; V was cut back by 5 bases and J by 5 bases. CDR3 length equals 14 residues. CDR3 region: CASSERGPLDEQYF. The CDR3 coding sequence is TGTGCCAGCAGTGAGCGGGGTCCCCTTGACGAGCAGTACTTC.

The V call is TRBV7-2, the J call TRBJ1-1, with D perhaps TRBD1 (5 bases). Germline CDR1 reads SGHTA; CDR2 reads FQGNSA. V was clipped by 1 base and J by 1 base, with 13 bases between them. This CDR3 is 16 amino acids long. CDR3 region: CASSLEYSGSNTEAFF. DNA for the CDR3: TGTGCCAGCAGCTTAGAATATTCAGGGTCGAACACTGAAGCTTTCTTT. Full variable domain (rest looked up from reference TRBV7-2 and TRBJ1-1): GAGVSQSPSNKVTEKGKDVELRCDPISGHTALYWYRQSLGQGLEFLIYFQGNSAPDKSGLPSDRFSAERTGGSVSTLTIQRTQQEDSAVYLCASSLEYSGSNTEAFFGQGTRLTVV.

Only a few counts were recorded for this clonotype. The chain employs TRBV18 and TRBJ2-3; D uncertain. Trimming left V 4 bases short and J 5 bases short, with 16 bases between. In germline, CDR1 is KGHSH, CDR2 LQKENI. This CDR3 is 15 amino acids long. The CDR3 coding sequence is TGTGCCAGCTCACACGTCCCCGGAATCAGAGATACGCAGTATTTT. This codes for CASSHVPGIRDTQYF.

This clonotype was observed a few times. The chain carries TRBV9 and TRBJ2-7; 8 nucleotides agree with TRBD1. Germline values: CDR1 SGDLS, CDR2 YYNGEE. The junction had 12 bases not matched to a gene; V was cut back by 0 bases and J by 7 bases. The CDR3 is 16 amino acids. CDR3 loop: CASSVVGTGGLKEQYF. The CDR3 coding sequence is TGTGCCAGCAGCGTAGTGGGGACAGGAGGCCTGAAAGAGCAGTACTTC.